The present T cell receptor (beta chain) was sequenced within a study of identical twins. The study's findings and limits: Out-of-frame alpha sequences shared by twins showed excess low generation probability. Twins showed weaker excess sharing in their beta out-of-frame sequences.

As for this clonotype: No antigen is known for it.

TCRdb re-analysed the 5' RACE reads in MiXCR, keeping a single row per CDR3 protein. The table shows 200,000 to 250,000 distinct CDR3 sequences, with around an eighth occurring only once. V was pared by 4 bases and J by 5 bases, with 3 bases of the junction left unmatched. This CDR3 has 14 amino acids. Per germline, CDR1 DFQATT and CDR2 SNEGSKA (reference sequence). The origin of this receptor is a woman aged 18 to 35 in good health. This rearrangement joins TRBV20-1 to TRBJ2-1; 12 bases fit TRBD2. Input material: memory (CD45RO+) T cells sorted from blood. The CDR3 sequence: CSAKTSGGHNEQFF. DNA of the CDR3: TGCAGTGCTAAGACTAGCGGGGGTCACAATGAGCAGTTCTTC.